This T cell receptor (beta chain) was recovered during a study of T cells in Graves' hyperthyroidism and ophthalmopathy. Points from the study as a whole: Blood also contained most expanded thyroid clonotypes above 0.001. A 13 V-J signature model discriminated ophthalmopathy versus stable hyperthyroidism.

V lost 3 bases and J lost 1, with 14 bases in between. This CDR3 spans 16 amino acids. Germline V lookup: CDR1 SGDLS, CDR2 YYNGEE. Ophthalmopathy patients showed a Clinical Activity Score of at least 3, NOSPECS grade of at least 4 and duration under 3 months. Researchers amplified the TCR beta CDR3 regions from RNA transcripts. HTBI primers were employed in a first-round RT-PCR of the TCR CDR3. TCRdb processed the multiplex PCR reads anew with MiXCR; each CDR3 protein has one entry. Of 620,000 or so distinct CDR3 sequences listed, approximately 14% are singletons. The table lists this clonotype with many counts. Antigen: not known.

V is TRBV9 and J is TRBJ1-5, with a weak D call TRBD1 (5 bases). The sample consisted of blood. The TCR sequence derives from a woman in her 50s with Graves' ophthalmopathy. Here the CDR3 reads CASSAGGVLSNQPQHF. CDR3 coding DNA: TGTGCCAGCAGCGCTGGGGGGGTCTTAAGCAATCAGCCCCAGCATTTT.